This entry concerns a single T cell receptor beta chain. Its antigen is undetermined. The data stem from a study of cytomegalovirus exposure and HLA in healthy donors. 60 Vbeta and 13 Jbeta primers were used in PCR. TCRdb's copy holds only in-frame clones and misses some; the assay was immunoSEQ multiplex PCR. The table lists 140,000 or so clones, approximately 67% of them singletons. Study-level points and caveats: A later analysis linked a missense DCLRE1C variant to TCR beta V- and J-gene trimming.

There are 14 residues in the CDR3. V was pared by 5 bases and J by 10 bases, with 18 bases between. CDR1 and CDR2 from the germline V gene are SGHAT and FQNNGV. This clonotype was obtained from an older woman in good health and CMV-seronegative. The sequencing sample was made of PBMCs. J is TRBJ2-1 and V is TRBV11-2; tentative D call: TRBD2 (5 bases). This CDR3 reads CASSQDRRAGEQFF. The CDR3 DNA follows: TGTGCCAGCAGCCAGGACCGGCGGGCCGGGGAGCAGTTCTTC.